These T cell receptor beta chains were read from a single sample in a study of CD4+ T cells in melanoma. Assay: immunoSEQ multiplex PCR; the TCRdb copy retains only in-frame clones and omits some. The data contain about 110,000 clones, about 90% of them seen just once; the ten biggest clones take up 2.5% to 3.5%. The sequenced sample consisted of peripheral blood. These receptors came from a human donor with melanoma. Each CDR3 is given with its conserved first and last residue. D genes are given only for firm matches. Clone size, where shown, is once, few, many, or a class for clones that have expanded.

>TRBV18|NA|TRBJ2-1|TRBD2
CASSGAPDNEQFF
TGTGCCAGCAGCGGGGCCCCAGACAATGAGCAGTTCTTC
>TRBV15|once|TRBJ1-3|NA
CATSRDGGSGNTIYF
TGTGCCACCAGCAGAGATGGGGGGTCAGGAAACACCATATATTTT
>TRBV28|NA|TRBJ1-5|TRBD1
CASRNDRGTWQPQHF
TGTGCCAGCAGAAATGACAGGGGGACATGGCAGCCCCAGCATTTT
>TRBV29-1|NA|TRBJ2-1|NA
CSVGKIGPNNEQFF
TGCAGCGTTGGAAAAATCGGGCCTAACAATGAGCAGTTCTTC
>TRBV9|NA|TRBJ1-6|TRBD1
CASSPGTGAGSPLHF
TGTGCCAGCAGCCCCGGAACAGGGGCCGGTTCACCCCTCCACTTT
>TRBV11-3|NA|TRBJ1-1|NA
CASSLGGPRMNTEAFF
TGTGCCAGCAGCTTAGGGGGCCCTAGGATGAACACTGAAGCTTTCTTT
>TRBV18|once|TRBJ2-5|NA
CASSPGAQETQYF
TGTGCCAGCTCACCAGGGGCCCAAGAGACCCAGTACTTC
>TRBV11-2|NA|TRBJ2-3|TRBD2
CASSPGLAGPTDTQYF
TGTGCCAGCAGCCCGGGACTAGCGGGACCCACAGATACGCAGTATTTT
>TRBV18|NA|TRBJ1-2|TRBD1
CASSPEGAGGYTF
TGTGCCAGCTCACCAGAGGGGGCCGGGGGCTACACCTTC
>TRBV5-1|NA|TRBJ2-1|TRBD1
CASSGTGSEQFF
TGCGCCAGCAGCGGGACAGGTAGCGAGCAGTTCTTC
>TRBV2|NA|TRBJ2-3|NA
CASSGGTDTQYF
TGTGCCAGCAGTGGGGGGACAGATACGCAGTATTTT
>TRBV11-2|NA|TRBJ2-5|NA
CASSSTGQDGTRTQYF
TGTGCCAGCAGCTCAACCGGACAAGACGGCACACGGACCCAGTACTTC
>TRBV4-2|NA|TRBJ1-4|TRBD1
CASSQVSTGVGEKLFF
TGTGCCAGCAGCCAAGTCTCGACAGGGGTCGGGGAAAAACTGTTTTTT
>TRBV5-6|NA|TRBJ1-4|NA
CASSLGQWDNEKLFF
TGTGCCAGCAGCTTGGGACAGTGGGATAATGAAAAACTGTTTTTT
>TRBV19|NA|TRBJ2-3|NA
CASSPRPTSDTQYF
TGTGCCAGTAGTCCCCGGCCTACATCAGATACGCAGTATTTT
>TRBV28|NA|TRBJ2-2|NA
CASKSGGGNTGELFF
TGTGCCAGCAAATCCGGGGGCGGTAATACCGGGGAGCTGTTTTTT
>TRBV7-3|once|TRBJ1-2|NA
CASSFFETFIQGYNYGYTF
TGTGCCAGCAGCTTTTTCGAGACATTCATCCAGGGATATAACTATGGCTACACCTTC
>TRBV7-2|NA|TRBJ2-4|NA
CASSLVLAKNIQYF
TGTGCCAGCAGCTTAGTGCTAGCCAAAAACATTCAGTACTTC
>TRBV29-1|NA|TRBJ2-7|NA
CSVEDGPEQYF
TGCAGCGTTGAGGACGGACCCGAGCAGTACTTC
>TRBV28|NA|TRBJ1-5|NA
CASNRVPGPQHF
TGTGCCAGTAACAGGGTGCCAGGGCCCCAGCATTTT
>TRBV19|once|TRBJ2-7|TRBD2
CASSTSGGRAYEQYF
TGTGCCAGTAGTACCTCTGGCGGGAGGGCCTACGAGCAGTACTTC
>TRBV4-3|NA|TRBJ1-3|NA
CASSQAGGDYGNTIYF
TGCGCCAGCAGCCAAGCGGGGGGGGACTATGGAAACACCATATATTTT
>TRBV28|NA|TRBJ2-3|NA
CASSLGRDTQYF
TGTGCCAGCAGTCTGGGGCGAGATACGCAGTATTTT
>TRBV6-1|NA|TRBJ2-5|TRBD1
CASSGDGQGRETQYF
TGTGCCAGCAGTGGAGATGGACAGGGTAGAGAGACCCAGTACTTC
>TRBV18|NA|TRBJ1-1|NA
CASSPQGQTEAFF
TGTGCCAGCTCACCACAAGGGCAGACTGAAGCTTTCTTT
>TRBV6-1|NA|TRBJ1-6|NA
CASTQGNNSPLHF
TGTGCCAGCACCCAGGGGAATAATTCACCCCTCCACTTT
>TRBV6-5|NA|TRBJ2-3|TRBD2
CASSLLAGVTDTQYF
TGTGCCAGCAGTTTACTAGCGGGGGTTACAGATACGCAGTATTTT
>TRBV23-1|NA|TRBJ2-7|NA
CASSQSPGPWDYEQYF
TGCGCCAGCAGTCAATCACCGGGACCATGGGACTACGAGCAGTACTTC
>TRBV18|NA|TRBJ1-5|TRBD1
CASSPGQGFQPQHF
TGTGCCAGCTCACCGGGACAGGGGTTTCAGCCCCAGCATTTT
>TRBV6-5|NA|TRBJ2-3|NA
CASSSGGYSTDTQYF
TGTGCCAGCAGTTCCGGCGGATATAGCACAGATACGCAGTATTTT
>TRBV7-9|NA|TRBJ2-2|TRBD2
CASVRAGGNTGELFF
TGTGCCAGCGTGCGAGCGGGAGGTAACACCGGGGAGCTGTTTTTT
>TRBV6-6|NA|TRBJ2-1|TRBD2
CASRFPGLAGGQFF
TGTGCCAGCAGGTTCCCGGGACTAGCGGGGGGGCAGTTCTTC
>TRBV7-2|NA|TRBJ2-7|TRBD2
CASSPTSGGYEQYF
TGTGCCAGCAGCCCGACTAGCGGGGGTTACGAGCAGTACTTC
>TRBV7-2|NA|TRBJ2-7|TRBD1
CASRRDRGGDEQYF
TGTGCCAGCAGACGGGACAGGGGAGGAGACGAGCAGTACTTC
>TRBV6-5|NA|TRBJ1-5|NA
CASSPRDGNQPQHF
TGTGCCAGCAGTCCTCGGGATGGCAATCAGCCCCAGCATTTT
>TRBV7-3|NA|TRBJ2-1|TRBD2
CASSPGTSTYNEQFF
TGTGCCAGCAGCCCCGGGACTAGCACCTACAATGAGCAGTTCTTC
>TRBV5-1|few|TRBJ2-1|TRBD2
CASRLASGSLNDEQFF
TGCGCTAGCAGGTTGGCTAGCGGGAGCCTGAACGATGAGCAGTTCTTC
>TRBV29-1|NA|TRBJ2-5|TRBD2
CSVRGLAGAGGETQYF
TGCAGCGTTCGGGGACTAGCGGGAGCGGGGGGGGAGACCCAGTACTTC
>TRBV4-1|NA|TRBJ2-5|TRBD2
CASSQGGLAGGETQYF
TGCGCCAGCAGCCAAGGGGGACTAGCGGGAGGAGAGACCCAGTACTTC
>TRBV30|NA|TRBJ2-1|NA
CAWSVLGVGDEQFF
TGTGCCTGGAGTGTATTGGGTGTAGGCGATGAGCAGTTCTTC
>TRBV2|few|TRBJ1-4|NA
CASRGSVGSKLFF
TGTGCCAGCAGGGGATCCGTGGGGTCTAAACTGTTTTTT
>TRBV27|NA|TRBJ2-7|NA
CASRLTTRDSYEQYF
TGTGCCAGCAGACTAACGACACGTGACTCCTACGAGCAGTACTTC
>TRBV7-9|NA|TRBJ2-2|TRBD2
CASSLKVGLAGYTGELFF
TGTGCCAGCAGCTTAAAAGTCGGCCTAGCGGGATACACCGGGGAGCTGTTTTTT
>TRBV29-1|NA|TRBJ1-4|NA
CSVVPITTNEKLFF
TGCAGCGTTGTACCGATTACAACTAATGAAAAACTGTTTTTT
>TRBV7-3|NA|TRBJ2-3|TRBD1
CASSPKQGVTDTQYF
TGTGCCAGCAGCCCCAAACAGGGGGTCACAGATACGCAGTATTTT
>TRBV28|NA|TRBJ2-7|TRBD2
CASSPPSGGPYEQYF
TGTGCCAGCAGTCCGCCTAGCGGGGGCCCCTACGAGCAGTACTTC
>TRBV27|NA|TRBJ2-1|TRBD1
CASSNRDRGLGEQFF
TGTGCCAGCAGTAACCGGGACAGGGGGCTGGGTGAGCAGTTCTTC
>TRBV11-2|NA|TRBJ2-1|TRBD1
CASSFGTGIAEQFF
TGTGCCAGCAGCTTCGGGACAGGAATAGCGGAGCAGTTCTTC
>TRBV11-2|NA|TRBJ1-2|NA
CASSRRQANYYGYTF
TGTGCCAGCAGCCGCAGACAGGCGAACTACTATGGCTACACCTTC
>TRBV7-6|NA|TRBJ1-4|NA
CASSREQVGEKLFF
TGTGCCAGCAGTCGGGAACAGGTCGGCGAAAAACTGTTTTTT
>TRBV28|once|TRBJ2-5|NA
CASSQLPETQYF
TGTGCCAGCAGCCAACTCCCAGAGACCCAGTACTTC
>TRBV6-1|NA|TRBJ1-4|NA
CASSPGLNEKLFF
TGTGCCAGCAGTCCGGGGCTCAATGAAAAACTGTTTTTT
>TRBV27|NA|TRBJ2-7|NA
CASSLAVSLSSYEQYF
TGTGCCAGCAGTTTAGCCGTCAGCCTAAGCTCCTACGAGCAGTACTTC